This passage covers 20 T cell receptor beta chains from one sample sequenced in a study of cytotoxic CD8 clonotypes in ibrutinib-treated CLL. TCRdb keeps only in-frame clones here, not all; method: immunoSEQ multiplex PCR. The top ten hold 15% to 20% of the sample, which has some 15,000 clones, approximately 67% seen once. This specimen was PBMCs, taken before ibrutinib treatment. These receptors were obtained from a human donor with chronic lymphocytic leukemia.

This clone was counted a few times. The chain joins TRBV7-9 to TRBJ2-7, with D unclear. From germline, CDR1 is SEHNR and CDR2 FQNEAQ (reference sequence). The V end lost 2 bases, the J end lost 5 bases, and 7 bases lay between the germline ends. CDR3 length: 12 residues. In nucleotides, the CDR3 is TGTGCCAGCAGCTTATTGGGGAACGAGCAGTACTTC. Its translation is CASSLLGNEQYF.

The chain recombines TRBV19 with TRBJ2-7; TRBD1 matches at 11 bases. Germline V gene sequence: CDR1 LNHDA, CDR2 SQIVND (reference sequence). The CDR3 runs 14 residues. Trimming took 3 bases from V and 2 from J; bases not matched to a gene: 0. The CDR3 reads CASSMGQGAYEQYF. The CDR3 DNA follows: TGTGCCAGTAGTATGGGACAGGGGGCCTACGAGCAGTACTTC.

The V and J genes are TRBV18 and TRBJ1-1; 7 bases map to TRBD1. CDR1 KGHSH and CDR2 LQKENI come from the germline V gene. This CDR3 is built from 16 residues. The V and J ends lost 0 bases and 1 base, in that order; junction bases with no gene match: 5. This CDR3 reads CASSPPLRQGNTEAFF. The CDR3 DNA follows: TGTGCCAGCTCACCACCCCTCCGACAGGGGAACACTGAAGCTTTCTTT.

The chain has TRBV29-1 and TRBJ1-2; 11 bases agree with TRBD1. Germline lookup yields CDR1 SQVTM and CDR2 ANQGSEA. The ends lost 4 bases at V and 7 bases at J; junction bases unmatched: 5. The CDR3 runs 13 residues. The CDR3 sequence is CSVGGQGGGGYTF. The DNA for the CDR3 is TGCAGCGTTGGGGGACAGGGGGGCGGTGGCTACACCTTC.

The rearrangement joins TRBV7-3 to TRBJ2-7; weak D call: TRBD1 (7 bases). The germline CDR1 and CDR2 sequences are SGHTA and FQGTGA. Between the trimmed V and J ends, which lost 4 bases and 6 bases, there was a span of 16 bases. The CDR3 runs 14 residues. The CDR3 bases are TGTGCCAGCAGCTACGGCCCAGGGGGGCCCGAGCAGTACTTC. It encodes CASSYGPGGPEQYF.

The genes are TRBV5-3 and TRBJ2-3; maybe TRBD2 (5 bases). TRBV5-3 is placed among ORFs of uncertain function. The CDR3 has 16 residues. V lost 4 bases and J lost 0, with 15 bases in between. The CDR3 loop is CARSGLGASSTDTQYF. The CDR3 DNA reads as TGTGCCAGAAGCGGACTCGGAGCGAGTAGCACAGATACGCAGTATTTT.

Concerning this clone itself: At one of its ends the junction is not consistent with the germline gene, which may arise from a read error. The chain uses TRBV7-7 and TRBJ2-3; 7 nucleotides agree with TRBD2. Germline values: CDR1 SSHAT, CDR2 FNYEAQ (reference sequence). The CDR3 covers 13 residues. The CDR3 sequence: CASSLAGRDTQYF. In DNA form, the CDR3 reads TGTGCTAGCAGCTTAGCCGGGAGGGATACGCAGTATTTT.

The rearrangement joins TRBV5-8 to TRBJ1-1; 8 nucleotides align to TRBD1. Trimming removed 4 bases from V and 1 base from J; junction bases left unmatched: 3. Germline-derived CDR1 and CDR2 are SGHTS and YDEGEE. The CDR3 has 14 amino acids. The CDR3 coding sequence is TGTGCCAGCAGCCGACAGGGGACGAACACTGAAGCTTTCTTT. This encodes CASSRQGTNTEAFF.

The rearrangement uses TRBV7-2 and TRBJ1-2, with 9 bases matching TRBD1. Per the germline V gene, CDR1 is SGHTA and CDR2 is FQGNSA. The V segment lost 2 bases and the J segment 2 bases; nucleotides outside the gene matches: 15. This CDR3 is built from 19 residues. CDR3 in amino acids: CASSLFPRGSGQGNYGYTF. CDR3 DNA: TGTGCCAGCAGCTTATTTCCACGTGGGTCAGGACAGGGGAACTATGGCTACACCTTC.

The chain employs TRBV19 and TRBJ1-3, with D uncertain. V was trimmed by 8 bases and J by 0 bases, leaving 11 bases between them. This CDR3 spans 14 amino acids. The germline CDR1 and CDR2 sequences are LNHDA and SQIVND (reference sequence). The CDR3 protein is CASSAGTSGNTIYF. The CDR3 DNA follows: TGTGCCAGTTCCGCGGGCACCTCTGGAAACACCATATATTTT.

The chain links TRBV4-3 to TRBJ2-2; either TRBD1 or TRBD2 may fit D (5 bases each). This CDR3 has 16 residues. CDR1 and CDR2 (germline): LGHNA, YSLEER. V gave up 0 bases and J gave up 3 bases, with 11 bases separating them. In DNA form, the CDR3 reads TGCGCCAGCAGCCAAGAGCCCGGGGCGGACACCGGGGAGCTGTTTTTT. Translated, it gives CASSQEPGADTGELFF.

The rearrangement joins TRBV7-9 to TRBJ1-6; D remains ambiguous. The CDR3 contains 15 residues. CDR1 SEHNR and CDR2 FQNEAQ come from the germline V gene (reference sequence). V lost 5 bases and J 14 bases, leaving 22 bases between the germline ends. The CDR3 DNA sequence: TGTGCCAGCAGCAACGCGCTGGGAGGGTATAGGGCCCTCCACTTT. It is translated as CASSNALGGYRALHF.

The CDR3 region is CAWSARRTGEVREAFF. The DNA of the CDR3 is TGTGCCTGGAGTGCCCGTCGGACAGGGGAGGTGAGAGAAGCTTTCTTT. The rearrangement joins TRBV30 to TRBJ1-1, with TRBD1 matching over 9 bases. Trimming cost V 1 base and J 8 bases; bases outside gene matches: 14. Germline-derived CDR1 and CDR2 are GTSNPN and SVGIG (reference sequence). This CDR3 is built from 16 residues.

CDR3 nucleotides: TGTGCCAGCAGCGCCAGGGACGAGCAGTACTTC. It encodes CASSARDEQYF. The chain joins TRBV11-2 to TRBJ2-7, with D perhaps matching TRBD1 (5 bases). From germline, CDR1 is SGHAT and CDR2 FQNNGV. The CDR3 has 11 amino acids. V shed 5 bases and J shed 5 bases, with 7 bases lying between them.

In its sample, this clone was seen a few times. The genes are TRBV5-6 and TRBJ1-2, with D unclear. V gave up 5 bases and J gave up 11 bases, with 16 bases separating them. The CDR3 extends over 12 amino acids. The germline V gene has CDR1 SGHDT and CDR2 YYEEEE. CDR3 sequence (DNA): TGTGCCAGCAGGTTAGGTACAGCACCTTACACCTTC. This translates into CASRLGTAPYTF.

This clone was detected once. The DNA for the CDR3 is TGTGCCAGCTCACCACCCGCGGACAGGACCTTGAGGGGTTTCTTT. As protein: CASSPPADRTLRGFF. This chain uses TRBV18 with TRBJ1-1; 7 bases are a match to TRBD1. The V segment lost 0 bases and the J segment 13 bases; nucleotides outside the gene matches: 14. CDR3 length: 15 amino acids. Germline lookup yields CDR1 KGHSH and CDR2 LQKENI.

This clone was seen more than once but under ten times. The chain combines TRBV11-2 with TRBJ1-2; maybe TRBD1 (6 bases). The CDR3 is 13 residues long. In germline, CDR1 is SGHAT, CDR2 FQNNGV. V gave up 5 bases and J gave up 6 bases, with 13 bases separating them. The CDR3 nucleotides read TGTGCCAGCAGCCCAGGGGTCAGCAATGGCTACACCTTC. It codes for CASSPGVSNGYTF.

Comments on this clone: A read error may produce the germline difference seen at one junction end. The CDR3 nucleotides read TGTGCCTGGAGGGGCCCATTCGGGCGGGGGGGCTACTATGAGCAGTTCTTC. As protein: CAWRGPFGRGGYYEQFF. This rearrangement joins TRBV30 to TRBJ2-1, with TRBD2 identical over 9 bases. There are 17 residues in the CDR3. Germline V gene data show CDR1 as GTSNPN and CDR2 as SVGIG (reference sequence).

The chain uses TRBV14 and TRBJ1-1, with D tentatively TRBD1 (5 bases). Germline CDR1 is SGHDN and CDR2 is FVKESK. This CDR3 is built from 14 residues. V was pared by 4 bases and J by 4 bases, with 13 bases between. CDR3 DNA sequence: TGTGCCAGCAGCCTAACGTGGGGGGGCACTGAAGCTTTCTTT. It yields the protein CASSLTWGGTEAFF.

The chain links TRBV11-2 to TRBJ1-6; no firm D call. Germline V gene sequence: CDR1 SGHAT, CDR2 FQNNGV. V was pared by 4 bases and J by 10 bases, with 14 bases between. This CDR3 has 14 residues. The CDR3 DNA is TGTGCCAGCAGCTCCGCTGTGATCGGATCACCCCTCCACTTT. It yields the protein CASSSAVIGSPLHF.